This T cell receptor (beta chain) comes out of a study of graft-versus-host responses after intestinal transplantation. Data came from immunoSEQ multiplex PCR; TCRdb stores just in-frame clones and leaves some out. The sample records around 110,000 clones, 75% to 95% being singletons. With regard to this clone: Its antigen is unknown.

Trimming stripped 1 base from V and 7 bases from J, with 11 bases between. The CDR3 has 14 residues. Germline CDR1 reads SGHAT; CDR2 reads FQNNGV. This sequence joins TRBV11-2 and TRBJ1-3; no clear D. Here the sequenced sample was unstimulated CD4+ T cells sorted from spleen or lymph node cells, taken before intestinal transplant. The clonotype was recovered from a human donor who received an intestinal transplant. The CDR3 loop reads CASSLGHGWNTIYF. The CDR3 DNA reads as TGTGCCAGCAGCTTAGGACACGGTTGGAACACCATATATTTT.